The 23 T cell receptor beta chains presented below share a single source sample, sequenced in a study of CD8+CD57+ T cells in acquired aplastic anemia. According to the study, genomic DNA was the template for TCR beta VDJ and CDR3 profiling. TCRdb redid the calling of the reads with MiXCR, one entry per CDR3 protein. The sample contains roughly 190,000 distinct CDR3 sequences, approximately 50% of which appear only once. CD8+CD57+ cell expansion, shown by flow cytometry, had occurred in the patients selected for sequencing. Sequencing input: sorted CD4+, CD8+, or CD8+CD57+ T cells (not recorded which) from PBMCs. These receptor sequences come from a human donor with aplastic anemia.

The chain uses TRBV7-9 and TRBJ1-6; no definite D call. This CDR3 region has 14 residues. The V end lost 1 base, the J end lost 7 bases, and 8 bases lay between the germline ends. The V gene's germline CDR1 is SEHNR and CDR2 FQNEAQ (reference sequence). The CDR3, as DNA: TGTGCCAGCAGCTTAGGTTCAGCCAATTCACCCCTCCACTTT. It translates to CASSLGSANSPLHF.

The rearrangement uses TRBV5-1 and TRBJ1-2; D uncertain. The germline CDR1 and CDR2 sequences are SGHRS and YFSETQ. V was shortened by 0 bases and J by 3 bases, with 6 bases between the two germline ends. The CDR3 runs 13 residues. CDR3 amino acids: CASSLGTDYGYTF. In DNA, the CDR3 is TGCGCCAGCAGCTTGGGGACGGACTATGGCTACACCTTC.

V and J are TRBV10-1 and TRBJ2-7; TRBD2 matches 9 bases. Germline lookup yields CDR1 WNHNN and CDR2 SYGVQD (reference sequence). CDR3 length equals 15 residues. With 5 bases clipped from V and 2 bases from J, the junction kept 7 bases outside the gene matches. This CDR3 reads CASSRSLAGPYEQYF. As DNA, the CDR3 is TGCGCCAGCAGTCGATCACTAGCGGGCCCCTACGAGCAGTACTTC.

The chain carries TRBV29-1 and TRBJ2-7, with 12 bases matching TRBD2. Trimming removed 6 bases from V and 4 bases from J; junction bases left unmatched: 4. CDR1 is SQVTM and CDR2 is ANQGSEA in the germline V gene. CDR3 length: 13 residues. The CDR3 coding sequence is TGCAGCGTGCTGACTAGCGGGAGTTACGAGCAGTACTTC. Its protein is CSVLTSGSYEQYF.

This clonotype showed up just once. This sequence joins TRBV12-3 or TRBV12-4 and TRBJ2-6, with D uncertain. V was cut by 3 bases and J by 2 bases, with 11 bases left in between. CDR3 size: 16 residues. In nucleotides, the CDR3 is TGTGCCAGCAGTTTTCGGAACGCCGCTGGGGCCAACGTCCTGACTTTC. Protein sequence: CASSFRNAAGANVLTF.

The chain has TRBV6-1 and TRBJ1-2, with TRBD1 as a possible D gene (6 bases). The V end lost 6 bases, the J end lost 2 bases, and 16 bases lay between the germline ends. This CDR3 has 15 amino acids. Germline V gives CDR1 MNHNS, CDR2 SASEGT. The CDR3 loop reads CASRTGTTLNYGYTF. The DNA of the CDR3 is TGTGCCAGCAGAACCGGGACAACTCTCAACTATGGCTACACCTTC.

This clonotype was counted at least ten times. CDR3 residues: CASSLAGSHQPQHF. In DNA form, the CDR3 reads TGTGCCAGCAGCTTAGCCGGGTCACATCAGCCCCAGCATTTT. The chain uses TRBV7-2 and TRBJ1-5; no clear D. The CDR3 covers 14 residues. Trimming left V 0 bases short and J 5 bases short, with 8 bases between. The germline V gene encodes CDR1 SGHTA and CDR2 FQGNSA.

The V call is TRBV5-5, the J call TRBJ2-5, with 9 bases aligning to TRBD1. CDR1 SGHKS and CDR2 YYEKEE come from the germline V gene (reference sequence). The CDR3 is made up of 15 amino acids. The V gene end was trimmed by 4 bases and the J gene end by 4 bases; junction bases not matched to a gene: 8. In DNA form, the CDR3 reads TGTGCCAGCAGCGCGGCCGGACAGGGGAGAGAGACCCAGTACTTC. Protein: CASSAAGQGRETQYF.

This sequence joins TRBV6-5 and TRBJ2-6, with TRBD2 identical over 11 bases. This CDR3 contains 17 residues. Trimming at V came to 11 bases and at J to 0 bases, leaving 9 bases not matched to a gene. From germline, CDR1 is MNHEY and CDR2 SVGAGI. CDR3 sequence: CAAGSGRDSSGANVLTF. The CDR3 DNA reads TGTGCCGCAGGTAGCGGGAGGGATAGCTCTGGGGCCAACGTCCTGACTTTC.

This clonotype was seen a few times. The chain couples TRBV19 to TRBJ1-1, with D perhaps matching TRBD1 (6 bases). The CDR3 covers 14 residues. Trimming removed 4 bases from V and 1 base from J, with 10 bases in between. The germline CDR1 and CDR2 sequences are LNHDA and SQIVND (reference sequence). The CDR3 sequence is CASSKQGGNTEAFF. CDR3 nucleotides: TGTGCCAGTAGTAAACAGGGCGGGAACACTGAAGCTTTCTTT. The variable domain in full, completed from reference TRBV19 and TRBJ1-1, reads DGGITQSPKYLFRKEGQNVTLSCEQNLNHDAMYWYRQDPGQGLRLIYYSQIVNDFQKGDIAEGYSVSREKKESFPLTVTSAQKNPTAFYLCASSKQGGNTEAFFGQGTRLTVV.

V usage is TRBV5-1 and J usage is TRBJ2-1; D assignment may be TRBD1 or TRBD2 (5 bases each). The CDR3 sequence is 12 residues long. Germline V gives CDR1 SGHRS, CDR2 YFSETQ. The V end lost 3 bases, the J end lost 8 bases, and 9 bases lay between the germline ends. CDR3 residues: CASSSRDDEQFF. The CDR3 DNA follows: TGCGCCAGCAGCTCCAGGGACGATGAGCAGTTCTTC. Filled out from reference TRBV5-1 and TRBJ2-1, the complete variable domain reads KAGVTQTPRYLIKTRGQQVTLSCSPISGHRSVSWYQQTPGQGLQFLFEYFSETQRNKGNFPGRFSGRQFSNSRSEMNVSTLELGDSALYLCASSSRDDEQFFGPGTRLTVL.

This clonotype was found many times. The chain combines TRBV10-1 with TRBJ1-6, with a tentative D call TRBD1 (6 bases). Trimming took 7 bases from V and 8 from J, leaving 12 bases between them. The germline gives CDR1 WNHNN, CDR2 SYGVQD (reference sequence). CDR3 length: 13 residues. CDR3 amino acids: CASTAAGDSPLHF. The CDR3 DNA reads as TGCGCCAGCACTGCCGCAGGGGATTCACCCCTCCACTTT.

The CDR3 DNA reads TGTGCCAGCAGCGGACAGGGGGCCGGCTACGAGCAGTACTTC. It is translated as CASSGQGAGYEQYF. The chain has TRBV2 and TRBJ2-7; TRBD1 agrees at 11 bases. From germline, CDR1 is SNHLY and CDR2 FYNNEI. CDR3 length equals 14 residues. J was trimmed by 3 bases and V by 6 bases; bases with no gene match: 4. The complete variable domain, with remaining parts taken from reference TRBV2 and TRBJ2-7, reads EPEVTQTPSHQVTQMGQEVILRCVPISNHLYFYWYRQILGQKVEFLVSFYNNEISEKSEIFDDQFSVERPDGSNFTLKIRSTKLEDSAMYFCASSGQGAGYEQYFGPGTRLTVT.

At least ten counts were recorded for this clonotype. V usage is TRBV9 and J usage is TRBJ2-5, with D possibly TRBD1 on 5 matching bases. Trimming pared 0 bases from V and 5 bases from J, leaving 14 bases between. The CDR3 sequence is 15 residues long. Per germline, CDR1 SGDLS and CDR2 YYNGEE. DNA of the CDR3: TGTGCCAGCAGCGTAGCCTTAAGGGGTTCGGAGACCCAGTACTTC. Translating it yields CASSVALRGSETQYF. Supplemented by reference TRBV9 and TRBJ2-5, the full variable domain reads DSGVTQTPKHLITATGQRVTLRCSPRSGDLSVYWYQQSLDQGLQFLIQYYNGEERAKGNILERFSAQQFPDLHSELNLSSLELGDSALYFCASSVALRGSETQYFGPGTRLLVL.

The rearrangement joins TRBV7-9 to TRBJ1-3; a weak D match, TRBD1 (5 bases). V lost 8 bases, J lost 4 bases, and 15 bases lay in between. This CDR3 has 14 residues. The germline gives CDR1 SEHNR, CDR2 FQNEAQ (reference sequence). CDR3 in DNA: TGTGCCAGCCCGGGACGTCGGGAAGGAAACACCATATATTTT. Amino acid sequence: CASPGRREGNTIYF.

This clonotype was observed a handful of times. The chain is built from TRBV5-1 and TRBJ2-3; 7 bases match TRBD2. The CDR3 sequence is 17 residues long. J lost 1 base, V lost 1 base, and 9 bases had no gene match. CDR1 and CDR2 (germline): SGHRS, YFSETQ. CDR3 in DNA: TGCGCCAGCAGCTTGCCTGCCGGGACTAAGCGCACAGATACGCAGTATTTT. Its protein is CASSLPAGTKRTDTQYF.

This clonotype was counted only a few times. The V gene is TRBV7-6, the J gene TRBJ1-5, with a tentative D call TRBD1 (5 bases). Germline V gives CDR1 SGHVS, CDR2 FNYEAQ. The CDR3 is made up of 14 amino acids. Trimming removed 2 bases from V and 7 bases from J, with 12 bases in between. This CDR3 reads CASSLQGAGQPQHF. For the CDR3, the DNA is TGTGCCAGCAGCTTACAGGGAGCTGGACAGCCCCAGCATTTT. Supplemented by reference TRBV7-6 and TRBJ1-5, the full variable domain reads GAGVSQSPRYKVTKRGQDVALRCDPISGHVSLYWYRQALGQGPEFLTYFNYEAQQDKSGLPNDRFSAERPEGSISTLTIQRTEQRDSAMYRCASSLQGAGQPQHFGDGTRLSIL.

The chain links TRBV7-9 to TRBJ2-7; 9 positions agree with TRBD1. CDR3 size: 15 residues. Germline CDR1 SEHNR, CDR2 FQNEAQ (reference sequence). Losses at the gene ends were 2 bases for V and 3 bases for J; bases not matched to a gene: 5. The CDR3 protein is CASSLPPGQGYEQYF. CDR3 sequence (DNA): TGTGCCAGCAGCTTACCTCCGGGACAGGGCTACGAGCAGTACTTC.

This clonotype was counted only a few times. The CDR3 DNA sequence: TGTGCCAGCAGTTTAGTTTCACCCCTCCACTTT. It is translated as CASSLVSPLHF. The genes are TRBV12-3 or TRBV12-4 and TRBJ1-6, with unresolved D. The CDR3 contains 11 residues. V lost 1 base and J 9 bases, leaving 1 base between the germline ends.

This clonotype was seen a few times. CDR3 in amino acids: CSVAWDSYEQYF. The CDR3 DNA is TGCAGCGTTGCATGGGACAGCTACGAGCAGTACTTC. The chain has TRBV29-1 and TRBJ2-7, with 7 nucleotides matching TRBD1. V was pared by 4 bases and J by 3 bases, with 3 bases of the junction left unmatched. Per germline, CDR1 SQVTM and CDR2 ANQGSEA. The CDR3 spans 12 residues.

This clonotype was detected ten times or more. This chain joins TRBV20-1 and TRBJ2-7; no reliable D call. This CDR3 is built from 13 residues. V was clipped by 6 bases and J by 0 bases, with 12 bases between them. Germline V lookup: CDR1 DFQATT, CDR2 SNEGSKA (reference sequence). CDR3 residues: CSALPDLSYEQYF. CDR3 DNA sequence: TGCAGTGCCCTGCCGGACCTCTCCTACGAGCAGTACTTC.

V gene TRBV11-2 combines with J gene TRBJ2-7, with D possibly TRBD1 on 6 matching bases. The CDR3 is made up of 17 amino acids. Germline CDR1 reads SGHAT; CDR2 reads FQNNGV. V gave up 1 base and J gave up 3 bases, with 19 bases separating them. This CDR3 is CASSLGAPSTGLYEQYF. The DNA of the CDR3 is TGTGCCAGCAGCTTAGGTGCCCCCTCGACAGGTCTCTACGAGCAGTACTTC.

The chain is built from TRBV10-1 and TRBJ2-3; no firm D call. The CDR3 is 15 amino acids. CDR1 and CDR2 (germline): WNHNN, SYGVQD (reference sequence). V shed 2 bases and J shed 0 bases, with 9 bases lying between them. DNA of the CDR3: TGCGCCAGCAGTGAGATAGCAACTAGCACAGATACGCAGTATTTT. It is translated as CASSEIATSTDTQYF.